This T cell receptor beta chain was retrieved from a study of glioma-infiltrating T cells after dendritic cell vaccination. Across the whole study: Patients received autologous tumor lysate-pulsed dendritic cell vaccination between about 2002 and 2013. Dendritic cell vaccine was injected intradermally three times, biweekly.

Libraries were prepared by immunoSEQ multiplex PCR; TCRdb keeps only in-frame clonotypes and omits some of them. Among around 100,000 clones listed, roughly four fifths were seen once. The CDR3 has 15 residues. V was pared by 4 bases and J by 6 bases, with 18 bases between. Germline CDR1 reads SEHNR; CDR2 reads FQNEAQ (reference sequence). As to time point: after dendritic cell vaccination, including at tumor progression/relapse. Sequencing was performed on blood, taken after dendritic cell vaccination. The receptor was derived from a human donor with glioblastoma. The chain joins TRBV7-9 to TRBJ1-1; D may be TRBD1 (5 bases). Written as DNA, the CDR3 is TGTGCCAGCAGCTCAACTAGGCAGGGAGGCCCTGAAGCTTTCTTT. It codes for CASSSTRQGGPEAFF.